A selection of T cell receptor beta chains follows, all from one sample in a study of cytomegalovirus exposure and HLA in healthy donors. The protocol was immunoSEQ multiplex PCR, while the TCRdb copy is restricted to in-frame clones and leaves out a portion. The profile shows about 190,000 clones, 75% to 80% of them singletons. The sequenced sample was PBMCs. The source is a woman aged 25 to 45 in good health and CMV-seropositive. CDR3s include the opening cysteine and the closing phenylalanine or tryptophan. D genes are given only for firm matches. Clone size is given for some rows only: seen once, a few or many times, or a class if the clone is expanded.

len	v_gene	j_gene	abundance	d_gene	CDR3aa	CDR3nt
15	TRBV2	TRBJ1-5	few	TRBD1	CASRLGQGGNQPQHF	TGTGCCAGCAGGTTGGGACAGGGTGGCAATCAGCCCCAGCATTTT
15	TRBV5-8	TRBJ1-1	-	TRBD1	CASSFQTGGDTEAFF	TGTGCCAGCAGCTTTCAGACAGGGGGTGACACTGAAGCTTTCTTT
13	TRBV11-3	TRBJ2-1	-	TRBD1	CASSLVQGGEQFF	TGTGCCAGCAGCCTTGTACAGGGGGGTGAGCAGTTCTTC
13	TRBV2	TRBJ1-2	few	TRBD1	CASMGDSSYGYTF	TGTGCCAGCATGGGGGACAGCAGCTATGGCTACACCTTC
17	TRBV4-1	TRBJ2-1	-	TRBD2	CASSHRPLGLALNEQFF	TGCGCCAGCAGCCACCGCCCCCTGGGACTAGCGCTTAATGAGCAGTTCTTC
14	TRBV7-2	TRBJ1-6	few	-	CASSLIYPVSPLHF	TGTGCCAGCAGCTTAATCTATCCGGTATCACCCCTCCACTTT
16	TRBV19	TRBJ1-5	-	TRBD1	CASSPGTGGGNQPQHF	TGTGCCAGTAGCCCCGGGACAGGGGGCGGCAATCAGCCCCAGCATTTT
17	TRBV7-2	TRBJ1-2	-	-	CASSLVGSSPYSYGYTF	TGTGCCAGCAGCTTAGTAGGGAGCAGCCCTTATAGCTATGGCTACACCTTC
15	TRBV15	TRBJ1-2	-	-	CATSGLKGVAGGYTF	TGTGCCACCAGCGGCCTCAAGGGGGTTGCGGGTGGCTACACCTTC
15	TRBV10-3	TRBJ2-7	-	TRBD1	CAISESGTGIYEQYF	TGTGCCATCAGTGAGAGCGGGACAGGGATCTACGAGCAGTACTTC
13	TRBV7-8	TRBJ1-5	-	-	CASSLAGLQPQHF	TGTGCCAGCAGCTTAGCCGGACTTCAGCCCCAGCATTTT
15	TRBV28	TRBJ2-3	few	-	CASSLPPGPTDTQYF	TGTGCCAGCAGTTTACCCCCAGGCCCAACAGATACGCAGTATTTT
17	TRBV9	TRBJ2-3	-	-	CASSVAQAGSGTDTQYF	TGTGCCAGCAGCGTAGCCCAGGCTGGGAGCGGCACAGATACGCAGTATTTT
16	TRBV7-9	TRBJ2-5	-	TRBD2	CASSIYSGGAAETQYF	TGTGCCAGCAGCATCTATAGCGGGGGGGCCGCGGAGACCCAGTACTTC
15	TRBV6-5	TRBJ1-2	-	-	CASSPDTLPTYGYTF	TGTGCCAGCAGTCCTGACACGCTCCCCACCTATGGCTACACCTTC
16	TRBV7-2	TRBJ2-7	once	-	CASSRRTIPRSYEQYF	TGTGCCAGCAGCCGGAGGACTATCCCCCGATCCTACGAGCAGTACTTC
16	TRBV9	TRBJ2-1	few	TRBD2	CASSSFPGSGNNEQFF	TGTGCCAGCAGCTCTTTCCCGGGTAGCGGGAACAATGAGCAGTTCTTC
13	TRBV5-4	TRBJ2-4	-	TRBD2	CASSREGGDIQYF	TGTGCCAGCAGCCGGGAGGGGGGGGACATTCAGTACTTC
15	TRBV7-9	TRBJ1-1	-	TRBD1	CASSLRTGLNTEAFF	TGTGCCAGCAGCTTGAGGACAGGGCTGAACACTGAAGCTTTCTTT
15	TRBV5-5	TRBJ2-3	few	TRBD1	CASSLTTGFTDTQYF	TGTGCCAGCAGCTTAACGACAGGGTTCACAGATACGCAGTATTTT
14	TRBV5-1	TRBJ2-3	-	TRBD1	CASSGAGGIDTQYF	TGCGCCAGCAGTGGGGCAGGGGGCATTGATACGCAGTATTTT
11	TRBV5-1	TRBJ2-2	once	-	CASTAAGELFF	TGCGCCAGCACCGCGGCCGGGGAGCTGTTTTTT
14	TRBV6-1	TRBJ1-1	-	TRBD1	CASSPQGVYTEAFF	TGTGCCAGCAGTCCACAGGGGGTCTACACTGAAGCTTTCTTT
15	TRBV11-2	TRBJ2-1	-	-	CASSLVIRGLNEQFF	TGTGCCAGCAGCTTAGTCATCCGGGGTCTCAATGAGCAGTTCTTC
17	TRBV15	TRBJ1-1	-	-	CATSGHQITDRNTEAFF	TGTGCCACCAGCGGGCACCAGATTACCGACAGGAACACTGAAGCTTTCTTT
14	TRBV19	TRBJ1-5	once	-	CASRMTVGDQPQHF	TGTGCCAGTAGGATGACAGTCGGCGATCAGCCCCAGCATTTT
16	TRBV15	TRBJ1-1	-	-	CATSRKTRDTGAEAFF	TGTGCCACCAGCCGTAAGACCCGGGACACAGGCGCTGAAGCTTTCTTT